What follows are 12 T cell receptor beta chains derived from one specimen sequenced in a study of T cells expressing NK-cell markers. TCRdb re-called the 5' RACE reads, yielding one record per CDR3 amino acid sequence without DNA. The sample totals roughly 160,000 distinct CDR3 sequences; its top ten clones hold 20%. What was sequenced was blood T cells: a sorted CD56 or NKG2C T cell subset, CD4+ or CD8+ T cells, or bulk PBMC T cells (not recorded which). The receptors shown here come from a man between 18 and 69 years old in good health.

The chain employs TRBV9 and TRBJ1-2; TCRdb indicates TRBD1, and absent DNA this call remains unverified. The germline V gene has CDR1 SGDLS and CDR2 YYNGEE. CDR3 length equals 12 residues. The CDR3 is CASRQGAWGYTF.

This chain links TRBV2 with TRBJ2-7. Germline V gene sequence: CDR1 SNHLY, CDR2 FYNNEI. The CDR3 has 13 amino acids. The CDR3 is CASSAGSSAEQYF.

The V and J genes are TRBV20-1 and TRBJ2-5; lacking DNA, the TRBD1 call made by TCRdb goes unchecked. Germline CDR1 DFQATT, CDR2 SNEGSKA (reference sequence). There are 15 residues in the CDR3. The CDR3 sequence is CSARGWDHNQETRYF.

The chain has TRBV6-5 and TRBJ1-1; TCRdb indicates TRBD1, and absent DNA this call remains unverified. The CDR3 totals 14 residues. Germline lookup yields CDR1 MNHEY and CDR2 SVGAGI. CDR3 region: CASSYDQGNTEAFF.

The V and J genes are TRBV27 and TRBJ2-7; TCRdb names TRBD1, which stays unverified in the absence of DNA. CDR1 MNHEY and CDR2 SMNVEV come from the germline V gene (reference sequence). The CDR3 consists of 15 residues. Here the CDR3 reads CASRVTGGLSYEQYF.

The chain combines TRBV27 with TRBJ2-5; TCRdb names TRBD2, which stays unverified in the absence of DNA. Germline CDR1 is MNHEY and CDR2 is SMNVEV (reference sequence). There are 16 residues in the CDR3. This chain's CDR3 is CASSTHKAGEQETQYF.

The J gene is TRBJ2-2, the V gene TRBV12-3 or TRBV12-4; the D gene TCRdb calls, TRBD2, cannot be checked with no DNA. This CDR3 is 13 amino acids long. The CDR3 spells CASSWTTTGELFF.

This CDR3 reads CASSYLSGPDDGYTF. This chain uses TRBV5-1 with TRBJ1-2. CDR1 SGHRS and CDR2 YFSETQ come from the germline V gene. The CDR3 has 15 residues.

V gene TRBV5-4 combines with J gene TRBJ2-2; TCRdb selects TRBD2, and the lack of DNA leaves this call unchecked. The CDR3 contains 16 residues. Germline CDR1 SGHNT, CDR2 YYREEE (reference sequence). CDR3 region: CASSLLMAGPGGELFF.

The V gene is TRBV7-9, the J gene TRBJ2-1; TCRdb returns TRBD1, unconfirmable since there is no DNA. The CDR3 covers 17 residues. In germline, CDR1 is SEHNR, CDR2 FQNEAQ (reference sequence). CDR3 in amino acids: CASSFFRGGVNYNEQFF.

The J gene is TRBJ2-3, the V gene TRBV2. There are 15 residues in the CDR3. Germline V lookup: CDR1 SNHLY, CDR2 FYNNEI. CDR3: CASRGRVTSTDTQYF.

The rearrangement uses TRBV25-1 and TRBJ2-7; the TCRdb call, TRBD1, lacks DNA for checking. CDR3 size: 14 residues. Germline lookup yields CDR1 MGHDK and CDR2 SYGVNS. CDR3 protein: CASSELGGSDEQYF.